This section outlines one TCR beta chain sequence together with its context. Its antigen remains unidentified. No base qualities exist here, and no much larger clone lies one base off it. Whole blood was collected in K2EDTA tubes by collaborating institutions according to the institutions' own protocols. For TCRbeta analysis, collaborator samples were shipped as frozen whole blood, as isolated PBMCs, or as DNA extracted from either sample type. TCRbeta CDR3 regions were amplified from genomic DNA by means of the immunoSEQ Assay, a bias-controlled multiplex PCR. Per the source publication's procedure: The number of nucleated cells in each sample was estimated from the amplification of reference gene primers within the assay. Sequence reads were collapsed and filtered to measure the absolute abundance of every unique TCRbeta CDR3 rearrangement. For each sample, productive Simpson clonality was calculated by taking the square root of Simpson's diversity index across productive rearrangements. This is the immuneACCESS table as TCRdb keeps it, with only in-frame sequences that have V and J called. A part of the clones is gone; compared with another copy, unresolved V genes explain less than half, and the rest is unexplained. From that table come the V and J calls and clone size; the DNA was used to work out D and trimming. For this sample there are fewer than 150,000 clones; 70% to 85% appear just once. The ten largest clones add up to around 0.9% of the sample.

These data are taken from a study of blood T cell repertoires in COVID-19 (dated by TCRdb to 2019 to 2021). Turning to the overall study: Samples from collaborators originated in the United States, Italy and Spain and spanned both the acute and convalescent phases of COVID-19. The sample metadata nearly always contained a de-identified subject ID, COVID-19 status, age in years and sex. The prospective study material was composed of cDNA or gDNA derived from T cells, B-cell-depleted T cells, or PBMCs. Samples were obtained from the ongoing ImmuneRACE study (first 160 participants) and from 1,254 subjects provided by 6 global collaborators. Deeply sampled blood TCRbeta repertoires from subjects exposed to, actively infected with, or recovered from COVID-19 were included in the dataset. The repertoires were made available in a free public database intended to serve as a resource for research on the immune response to SARS-CoV-2. Where available, HLA class I and class II types were taken from metadata supplied by the sample provider and were not determined by assay-based typing. What the work shows at the level of the full study, not this receptor alone: How much clinical and demographic metadata was included differed by source and by participant, and the metadata was provided uncurated.

Taken from cysteine to phenylalanine, the CDR3 has 14 residues. The DNA shown is the 42-base CDR3, in frame from base 1. Per the germline V gene (reference sequence), GTSNPN is the CDR1 and SVGIG is the CDR2. The germline ends are 11 bases apart after V is trimmed by 4 bases and J by 2 bases. This receptor was obtained from a human donor with acute or convalescent COVID-19. The donor label of this sample is uncertain. The sequencing sample was made of peripheral blood. The chain was built from TRBV30 and TRBJ1-4; the D gene assignment is ambiguous. The DNA reads TGTGCCTGGAACGGTCGGGGTACTAATGAAAAACTGTTTTTT. It specifies CAWNGRGTNEKLFF.